The 22 T cell receptor beta chains below all came from one sample that was sequenced in a study of cytomegalovirus exposure and HLA in healthy donors (dated by TCRdb to about 2017). Libraries were built with the immunoSEQ multiplex PCR assay. For the multiplex PCR, a mixture combining 60 forward primers for TCR Vbeta segments and 13 reverse primers for TCR Jbeta segments was used. TCRdb re-hosts the immuneACCESS table, in-frame sequences only. Its copies lack some clones; in the studies checked, an unresolved V gene accounts for under half of them, and the cause for the rest is not known. Across this sample there are 200,000 to 300,000 clones, with more than 75% seen only once. 0.24% of the sample comes from the top ten. The specimen sequenced was PBMCs. The receptor set was obtained from a girl aged 2-10 years in good health and CMV-seronegative.

For this clone: Within the sample, other DNA sequences also encode this same CDR3. The V and J genes are TRBV6-6 and TRBJ1-4; D possibly corresponds to TRBD1 (6 bases). This CDR3 is built from 15 residues. Germline CDR1 is MNHNY and CDR2 is SVGAGI (reference sequence). Trimming stripped 5 bases from V and 10 bases from J, with 20 bases between. The CDR3 loop is CASSPQGLSAGKLFF. In DNA, the CDR3 is TGTGCCAGCAGTCCACAGGGCCTGAGCGCAGGAAAACTGTTTTTT.

V and J are TRBV11-2 and TRBJ2-2; 10 bases align to TRBD1. The CDR3 consists of 15 residues. CDR1 is SGHAT and CDR2 is FQNNGV in the germline V gene. V lost 6 bases to trimming and J lost 6 bases; unmatched junction nucleotides: 7. CDR3 sequence: CASSAGTGVAGELFF. CDR3 sequence (DNA): TGTGCCAGCAGTGCTGGGACAGGGGTCGCCGGGGAGCTGTTTTTT.

This chain uses TRBV2 with TRBJ1-3, with a tentative D call TRBD1 (5 bases). Germline CDR1 is SNHLY and CDR2 is FYNNEI. CDR3 length: 16 residues. The V end lost 0 bases, the J end lost 0 bases, and 9 bases lay between the germline ends. The CDR3 loop reads CASSEAQGFSGNTIYF. CDR3 coding DNA: TGTGCCAGCAGTGAAGCTCAGGGATTCTCTGGAAACACCATATATTTT.

This chain joins TRBV7-6 and TRBJ2-1; 7 nucleotides match TRBD1. The V gene end was trimmed by 5 bases and the J gene end by 4 bases; junction bases not matched to a gene: 8. CDR1 and CDR2 (germline): SGHVS, FNYEAQ. This CDR3 has 15 residues. DNA of the CDR3: TGTGCCAGCAGCGTCGAGCCACAGGGGTACAATGAGCAGTTCTTC. It translates to CASSVEPQGYNEQFF. The variable domain in full, with the rest retrieved from reference TRBV7-6 and TRBJ2-1, is GAGVSQSPRYKVTKRGQDVALRCDPISGHVSLYWYRQALGQGPEFLTYFNYEAQQDKSGLPNDRFSAERPEGSISTLTIQRTEQRDSAMYRCASSVEPQGYNEQFFGPGTRLTVL.

This chain joins TRBV9 and TRBJ2-7, with D possibly being TRBD1 (6 bases). Germline V lookup: CDR1 SGDLS, CDR2 YYNGEE. The CDR3 totals 14 residues. Trimming pared 3 bases from V and 1 base from J, leaving 11 bases between. The CDR3 region is CASSARQASYEQYF. CDR3 nucleotide sequence: TGTGCCAGCAGCGCGAGACAGGCTTCCTACGAGCAGTACTTC.

The chain joins TRBV29-1 to TRBJ1-3; D perhaps matches TRBD1 (5 bases). The length of the CDR3 is 11 residues. Germline V gene data show CDR1 as SQVTM and CDR2 as ANQGSEA. The CDR3 is CAVGRGNTIYF. CDR3 in DNA: TGCGCGGTGGGGCGGGGAAACACCATATATTTT.

This clone was found once. The chain joins TRBV27 to TRBJ2-1; 10 bases agree with TRBD1. This CDR3 is 14 amino acids long. Germline CDR1 and CDR2: MNHEY and SMNVEV (reference sequence). V dropped 3 bases and J dropped 7; count of bases not matched to a gene: 3. This CDR3 reads CASSFRTGGNEQFF. DNA for the CDR3: TGTGCCAGCAGTTTTCGGACAGGGGGAAATGAGCAGTTCTTC.

This chain uses TRBV12-5 with TRBJ2-7; TRBD2 aligns across 10 bases. This CDR3 has 12 amino acids. J gave up 13 bases and V 0 bases, and 3 bases lay outside the gene matches. Germline CDR1 is LGHNT and CDR2 is FRNRAP. The CDR3 coding sequence is TGTGCTAGTGGTTTGGTGTCTAGCGGGAGCTACTTC. This codes for CASGLVSSGSYF.

This chain connects TRBV30 to TRBJ1-2, with 7 bases identical to TRBD1. The CDR3 is 13 amino acids. The V gene's germline CDR1 is GTSNPN and CDR2 SVGIG (reference sequence). The ends lost 2 bases at V and 6 bases at J; junction bases unmatched: 6. CDR3: CAWSPTGDNGYTF. As DNA, the CDR3 is TGTGCCTGGAGTCCTACAGGGGATAATGGCTACACCTTC.

The chain links TRBV5-5 to TRBJ1-5; 9 nucleotides agree with TRBD1. J was trimmed by 5 bases and V by 2 bases; bases with no gene match: 5. CDR3 length equals 15 residues. Per the germline V gene, CDR1 is SGHKS and CDR2 is YYEKEE (reference sequence). CDR3 sequence: CASSFPTGGHQPQHF. DNA for the CDR3: TGTGCCAGCAGCTTCCCGACAGGGGGGCATCAGCCCCAGCATTTT.

The chain has TRBV5-1 and TRBJ2-1; 8 bases map to TRBD1. The CDR3 runs to 15 residues. CDR1 is SGHRS, CDR2 YFSETQ, per germline. With V trimmed by 4 bases and J by 8 bases, 11 bases remained unmatched. CDR3: CASSARDRTLDEQFF. The CDR3 DNA reads TGCGCCAGCAGCGCAAGGGACAGGACTCTGGATGAGCAGTTCTTC.

The V call is TRBV11-2, the J call TRBJ1-1, with TRBD1 matching over 7 bases. Losses at the gene ends were 0 bases for V and 6 bases for J; bases not matched to a gene: 16. Looked up from germline, CDR1 is SGHAT and CDR2 is FQNNGV. The CDR3 has 18 residues. The DNA for the CDR3 is TGTGCCAGCAGCTTAGAACAACAGGGGCGGGCCTCGAGGGCTGAAGCTTTCTTT. It yields the protein CASSLEQQGRASRAEAFF.

This clone was counted only a few times. The rearrangement links TRBV6-4 to TRBJ2-3; TRBD2 is a possible D gene (6 bases). The CDR3 covers 14 residues. V was trimmed by 5 bases and J by 0 bases, leaving 9 bases between them. Germline CDR1 and CDR2: MRHNA and SNTAGT. The CDR3, as DNA: TGTGCCAGCAGTCCCGGGACTAGCACAGATACGCAGTATTTT. It codes for CASSPGTSTDTQYF.

The chain carries TRBV2 and TRBJ2-3; 7 bases align to TRBD2. The germline V gene has CDR1 SNHLY and CDR2 FYNNEI. Unmatched junction bases numbered 14, after V lost 8 bases and J lost 0 bases. The CDR3 extends over 17 amino acids. This chain's CDR3 is CASFWSSSSGSTDTQYF. CDR3 bases: TGTGCCAGCTTCTGGTCCTCTTCTAGCGGAAGCACAGATACGCAGTATTTT.

The chain has TRBV7-9 and TRBJ2-7; maybe TRBD1 (5 bases). The length of the CDR3 is 11 residues. Trimming took 5 bases from V and 4 from J, leaving 6 bases between them. Germline V CDR1 and CDR2: SEHNR, FQNEAQ (reference sequence). Written as DNA, the CDR3 is TGTGCCAGCAGCACAGGTTACGAGCAGTACTTC. Translated: CASSTGYEQYF. Drawing the rest from reference TRBV7-9 and TRBJ2-7, the complete variable domain is DTGVSQNPRHKITKRGQNVTFRCDPISEHNRLYWYRQTLGQGPEFLTYFQNEAQLEKSRLLSDRFSAERPKGSFSTLEIQRTEQGDSAMYLCASSTGYEQYFGPGTRLTVT.

The chain has TRBV4-2 and TRBJ2-5; 7 nucleotides align to TRBD2. J lost 3 bases, V lost 1 base, and 2 bases had no gene match. This CDR3 region has 14 residues. Germline values: CDR1 LGHNA, CDR2 YNFKEQ. The CDR3 nucleotides are TGTGCCAGCAGCCAAGGGACTAGAGAAGAGACCCAGTACTTC. This translates into CASSQGTREETQYF.

The rearrangement links TRBV5-8 to TRBJ1-4; tentatively, D is TRBD1 (5 bases). The CDR3 is 14 residues long. Between the trimmed V and J ends, which lost 0 bases and 5 bases, there was a span of 8 bases. CDR1 and CDR2 from the germline V gene are SGHTS and YDEGEE. For the CDR3, the DNA is TGTGCCAGCAGCTTGGCAGGGTCGAATGAAAAACTGTTTTTT. It yields the protein CASSLAGSNEKLFF.

J is TRBJ1-1 and V is TRBV4-1; the D gene is possibly TRBD1 (6 bases). V lost 4 bases to trimming and J lost 1 base, with 10 bases between them. Germline CDR1 MGHRA, CDR2 YSYEKL. The CDR3 loop spans 14 amino acids. CDR3: CASSRHRENTEAFF. CDR3 DNA sequence: TGCGCCAGCAGCCGCCACAGGGAGAACACTGAAGCTTTCTTT.

The V gene is TRBV27, the J gene TRBJ2-2, with a possible D match to TRBD2 (5 bases). The CDR3 has 14 residues. The V gene lost 5 bases and the J gene lost 4 bases, with 11 bases spanning the gap. Germline loops: CDR1 MNHEY, CDR2 SMNVEV (reference sequence). CDR3 sequence reads: CASSRELGTGELFF. The CDR3 DNA sequence: TGTGCCAGCAGTCGGGAACTTGGCACCGGGGAGCTGTTTTTT.

This chain connects TRBV14 to TRBJ2-1; 9 bases align to TRBD2. After removal of 3 bases from V and 9 bases from J, the junction contained 15 bases not matched to a gene. CDR3 length: 17 amino acids. Germline lookup yields CDR1 SGHDN and CDR2 FVKESK. The CDR3: CASSHVGGRGVRREQFF. As DNA, the CDR3 is TGTGCCAGCAGCCATGTGGGCGGGAGGGGGGTCCGACGTGAGCAGTTCTTC.

The chain recombines TRBV29-1 with TRBJ2-1; D is ambiguous. The CDR3 runs 15 residues. Trimming removed 3 bases from V and 0 bases from J, with 12 bases in between. Per germline, CDR1 SQVTM and CDR2 ANQGSEA. The CDR3 DNA sequence: TGCAGCGTTGATAATGAGGTTAGCTCCTACAATGAGCAGTTCTTC. It is translated as CSVDNEVSSYNEQFF.

J is TRBJ1-2 and V is TRBV19, with a possible D match to TRBD1 (5 bases). Looked up from germline, CDR1 is LNHDA and CDR2 is SQIVND (reference sequence). CDR3 size: 14 residues. V lost 3 bases, J lost 2 bases, and 10 bases lay in between. CDR3 nucleotide sequence: TGTGCCAGTAGTATTGGGGGGGGGAACTATGGCTACACCTTC. It translates to CASSIGGGNYGYTF.